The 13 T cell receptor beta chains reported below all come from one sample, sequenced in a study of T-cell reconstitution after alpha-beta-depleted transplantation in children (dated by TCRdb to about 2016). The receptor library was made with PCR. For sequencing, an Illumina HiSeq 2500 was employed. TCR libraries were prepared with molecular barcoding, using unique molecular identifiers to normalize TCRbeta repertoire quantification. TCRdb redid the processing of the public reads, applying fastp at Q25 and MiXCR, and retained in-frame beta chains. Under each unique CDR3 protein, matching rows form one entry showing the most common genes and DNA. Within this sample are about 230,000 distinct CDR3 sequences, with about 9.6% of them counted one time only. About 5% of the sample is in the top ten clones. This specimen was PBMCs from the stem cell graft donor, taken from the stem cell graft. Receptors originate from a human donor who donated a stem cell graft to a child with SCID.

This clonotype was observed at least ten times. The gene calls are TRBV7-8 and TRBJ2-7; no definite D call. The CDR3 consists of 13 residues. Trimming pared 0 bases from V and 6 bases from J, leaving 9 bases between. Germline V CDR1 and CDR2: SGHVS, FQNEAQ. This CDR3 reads CASSLAGSSEQYF. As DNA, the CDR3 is TGTGCCAGCAGCTTAGCTGGCAGCTCCGAGCAGTACTTC.

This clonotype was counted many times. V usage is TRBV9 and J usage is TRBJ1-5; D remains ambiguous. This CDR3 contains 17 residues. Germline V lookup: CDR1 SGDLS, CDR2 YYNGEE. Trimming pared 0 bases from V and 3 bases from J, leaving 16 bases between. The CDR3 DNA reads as TGTGCCAGCAGCGTAGGGGTTGCGGCGGATAACAATCAGCCCCAGCATTTT. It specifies CASSVGVAADNNQPQHF.

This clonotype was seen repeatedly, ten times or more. The DNA for the CDR3 is TGCAGTGCTAGAGCTAGCGGATACGAGCAGTACTTC. It yields the protein CSARASGYEQYF. The chain employs TRBV20-1 and TRBJ2-7, with 7 bases identical to TRBD2. Per germline, CDR1 DFQATT and CDR2 SNEGSKA (reference sequence). The ends lost 1 base at V and 4 bases at J; junction bases unmatched: 1. This CDR3 is built from 12 residues.

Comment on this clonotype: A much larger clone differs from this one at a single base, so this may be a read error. The CDR3 bases are TGCGCCAGCAACTTGGGACCGTCGGCCAAAGAGACCCAGTACTTC. This codes for CASNLGPSAKETQYF. This sequence joins TRBV5-1 and TRBJ2-5; D possibly uses TRBD1 or TRBD2 (5 bases each). The CDR3 is 15 residues long. Per germline, CDR1 SGHRS and CDR2 YFSETQ.

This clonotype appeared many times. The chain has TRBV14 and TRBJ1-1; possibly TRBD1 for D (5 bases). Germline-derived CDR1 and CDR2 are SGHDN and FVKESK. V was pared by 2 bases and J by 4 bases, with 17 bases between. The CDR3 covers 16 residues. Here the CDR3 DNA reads TGTGCCAGCAGCCAAAGATTCTCGACAGCTGCCACTGAAGCTTTCTTT. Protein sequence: CASSQRFSTAATEAFF.

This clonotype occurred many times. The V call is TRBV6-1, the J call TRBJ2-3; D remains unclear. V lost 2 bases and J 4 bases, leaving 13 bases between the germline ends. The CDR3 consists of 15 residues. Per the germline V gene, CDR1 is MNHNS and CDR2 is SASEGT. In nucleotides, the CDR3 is TGTGCCAGCAGTGAACCAACTCCAATTTCAGATACGCAGTATTTT. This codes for CASSEPTPISDTQYF.

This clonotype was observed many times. The CDR3 DNA sequence: TGCGCCAGCAGCTTCACTAGCGGGGCCTACAATGAGCAGTTCTTC. It specifies CASSFTSGAYNEQFF. This chain uses TRBV5-1 with TRBJ2-1; 10 nucleotides line up with TRBD2. The J segment lost 2 bases and the V segment lost 2 bases, leaving 1 base of the junction unmatched. This CDR3 is 15 amino acids long. Looked up from germline, CDR1 is SGHRS and CDR2 is YFSETQ.

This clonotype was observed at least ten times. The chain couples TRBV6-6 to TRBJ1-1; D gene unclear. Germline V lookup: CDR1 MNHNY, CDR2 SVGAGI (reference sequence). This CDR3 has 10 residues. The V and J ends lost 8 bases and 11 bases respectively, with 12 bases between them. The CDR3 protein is CASSVSRAFF. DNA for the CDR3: TGTGCCAGCTCCGTTTCGAGGGCTTTCTTT.

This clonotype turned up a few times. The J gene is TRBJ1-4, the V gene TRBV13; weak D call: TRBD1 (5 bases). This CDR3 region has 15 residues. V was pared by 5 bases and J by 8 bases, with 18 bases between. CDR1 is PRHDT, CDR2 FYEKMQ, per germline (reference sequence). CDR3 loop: CASSAAGRFGEKLFF. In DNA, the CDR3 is TGTGCCAGCAGCGCAGCAGGGAGATTTGGGGAAAAACTGTTTTTT.

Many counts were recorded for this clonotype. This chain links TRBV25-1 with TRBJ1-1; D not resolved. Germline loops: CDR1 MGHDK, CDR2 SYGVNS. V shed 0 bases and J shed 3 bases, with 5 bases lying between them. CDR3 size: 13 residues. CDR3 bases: TGTGCCAGCAGTGAATATGGAGACACTGAAGCTTTCTTT. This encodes CASSEYGDTEAFF. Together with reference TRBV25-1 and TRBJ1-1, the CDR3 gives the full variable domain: EADIYQTPRYLVIGTGKKITLECSQTMGHDKMYWYQQDPGMELHLIHYSYGVNSTEKGDLSSESTVSRIRTEHFPLTLESARPSHTSQYLCASSEYGDTEAFFGQGTRLTVV.

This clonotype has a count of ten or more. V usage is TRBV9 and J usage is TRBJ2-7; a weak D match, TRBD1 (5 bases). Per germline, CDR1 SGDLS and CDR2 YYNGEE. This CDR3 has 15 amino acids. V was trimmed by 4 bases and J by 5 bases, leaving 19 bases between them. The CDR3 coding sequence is TGTGCCAGCAGCCCTAACCCCAGGGTAATCGACGAGCAGTACTTC. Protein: CASSPNPRVIDEQYF. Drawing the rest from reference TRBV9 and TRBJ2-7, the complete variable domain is DSGVTQTPKHLITATGQRVTLRCSPRSGDLSVYWYQQSLDQGLQFLIQYYNGEERAKGNILERFSAQQFPDLHSELNLSSLELGDSALYFCASSPNPRVIDEQYFGPGTRLTVT.

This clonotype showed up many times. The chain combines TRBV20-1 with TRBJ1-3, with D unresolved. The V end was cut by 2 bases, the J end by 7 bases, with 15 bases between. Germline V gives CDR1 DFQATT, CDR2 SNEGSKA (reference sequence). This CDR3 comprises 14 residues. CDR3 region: CSARLAGPPNTIYF. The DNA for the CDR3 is TGCAGTGCTAGACTCGCCGGACCCCCGAACACCATATATTTT.

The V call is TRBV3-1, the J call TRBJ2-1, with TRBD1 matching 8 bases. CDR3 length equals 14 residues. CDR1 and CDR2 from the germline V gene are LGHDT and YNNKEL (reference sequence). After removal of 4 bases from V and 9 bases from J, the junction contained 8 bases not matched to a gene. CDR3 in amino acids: CASSPLRGPREQFF. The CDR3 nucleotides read TGTGCCAGCAGCCCGCTCAGGGGGCCGCGTGAGCAGTTCTTC.